The 5 T cell receptor beta chains given below trace back to one sample, sequenced in a study of T cells in Graves' hyperthyroidism and ophthalmopathy. Amplified TCR beta CDR3 regions came from RNA transcripts. The HTBI set primed first-round TCR CDR3 RT-PCR. TCRdb reprocessed the multiplex PCR reads with MiXCR, giving one entry per CDR3 protein. The sample holds around 700,000 distinct CDR3 sequences, approximately 18% seen once. The specimen was blood. Every receptor here comes from a woman in her forties or fifties with Graves' hyperthyroidism that later progressed to Graves' ophthalmopathy.

This clonotype was counted ten times or more. This chain joins TRBV7-2 and TRBJ2-5; D may be TRBD1 (8 bases). The CDR3 sequence is 14 residues long. The germline V gene has CDR1 SGHTA and CDR2 FQGNSA. The V gene lost 7 bases and the J gene lost 9 bases, with 21 bases spanning the gap. CDR3 loop: CASTPWETGGAQYF. The CDR3 DNA follows: TGTGCCAGCACCCCTTGGGAAACAGGGGGGGCCCAGTACTTC.

The gene calls are TRBV4-1 and TRBJ2-7; 9 bases agree with TRBD1. Germline V gene lookup returns CDR1 MGHRA and CDR2 YSYEKL. The J segment lost 5 bases and the V segment lost 0 bases, leaving 8 bases of the junction unmatched. The CDR3 sequence is 16 residues long. Written as DNA, the CDR3 is TGCGCCAGCAGCCAAGATTGGGGACAGGGAACCCACGAGCAGTACTTC. It is translated as CASSQDWGQGTHEQYF.

The V gene is TRBV5-1, the J gene TRBJ2-5; TRBD2 agrees at 12 bases. V shed 3 bases, J shed 5 bases, and the junction held 8 bases outside the gene matches. The CDR3 is 16 amino acids. The germline V gene has CDR1 SGHRS and CDR2 YFSETQ. CDR3 nucleotides: TGCGCCAGCAGCTCGGTCCTAGCGGGGGGGCTTGAGACCCAGTACTTC. Protein product: CASSSVLAGGLETQYF.

The CDR3 here is CASSRMNEKLFF. The DNA of the CDR3 is TGTGCCAGCAGCCGGATGAATGAAAAACTGTTTTTT. V is TRBV12-3 or TRBV12-4 and J is TRBJ1-4; D unresolved. The V end lost 6 bases, the J end lost 5 bases, and 7 bases lay between the germline ends. CDR3 length equals 12 residues.

The chain combines TRBV7-9 with TRBJ2-2; D may be TRBD1 or TRBD2 (5 bases each). Trimming took off 5 bases at V and 7 bases at J, with 11 bases between the two ends. There are 13 residues in the CDR3. CDR1 and CDR2 from the germline V gene are SEHNR and FQNEAQ (reference sequence). CDR3 sequence (DNA): TGTGCCAGCAGCCAAGAGGGGTACGGGGAGCTGTTTTTT. Translation gives CASSQEGYGELFF.